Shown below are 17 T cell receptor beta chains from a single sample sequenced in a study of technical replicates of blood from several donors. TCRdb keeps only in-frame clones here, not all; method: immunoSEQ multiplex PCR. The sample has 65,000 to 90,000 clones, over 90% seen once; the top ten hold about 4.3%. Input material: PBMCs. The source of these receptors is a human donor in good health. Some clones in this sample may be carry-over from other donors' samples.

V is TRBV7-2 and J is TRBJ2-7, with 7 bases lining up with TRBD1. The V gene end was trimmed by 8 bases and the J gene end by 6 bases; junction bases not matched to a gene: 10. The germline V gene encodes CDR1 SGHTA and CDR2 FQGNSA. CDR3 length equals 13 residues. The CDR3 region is CASGDRVPLEQYF. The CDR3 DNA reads TGTGCCAGCGGGGACAGAGTCCCCCTCGAGCAGTACTTC.

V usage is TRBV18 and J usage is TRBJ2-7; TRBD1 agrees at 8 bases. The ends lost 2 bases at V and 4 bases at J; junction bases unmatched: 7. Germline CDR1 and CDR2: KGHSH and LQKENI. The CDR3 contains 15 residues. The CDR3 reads CASSPGQGSLYEQYF. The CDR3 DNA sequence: TGTGCCAGCTCACCAGGACAGGGCTCCCTTTACGAGCAGTACTTC.

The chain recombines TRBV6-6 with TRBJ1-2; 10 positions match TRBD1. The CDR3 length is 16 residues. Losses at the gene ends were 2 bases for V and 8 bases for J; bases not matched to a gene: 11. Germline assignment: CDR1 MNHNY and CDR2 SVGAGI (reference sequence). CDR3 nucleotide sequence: TGTGCCAGCAGTTACCGGGGGGGGCCGGGACAGGGGGGCTACACCTTC. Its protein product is CASSYRGGPGQGGYTF.

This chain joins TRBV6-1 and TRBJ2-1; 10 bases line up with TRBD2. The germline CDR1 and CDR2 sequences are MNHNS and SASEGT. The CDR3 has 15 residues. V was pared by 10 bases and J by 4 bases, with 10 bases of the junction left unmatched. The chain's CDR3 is CATFRGSGGYNEQFF. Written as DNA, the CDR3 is TGTGCCACCTTCCGGGGTAGCGGGGGGTACAATGAGCAGTTCTTC.

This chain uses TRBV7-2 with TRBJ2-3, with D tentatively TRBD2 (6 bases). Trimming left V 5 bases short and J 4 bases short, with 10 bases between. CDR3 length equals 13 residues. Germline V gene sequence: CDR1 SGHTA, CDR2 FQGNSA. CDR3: CASSPGGADTQYF. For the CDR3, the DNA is TGTGCCAGCAGCCCAGGCGGGGCAGATACGCAGTATTTT.

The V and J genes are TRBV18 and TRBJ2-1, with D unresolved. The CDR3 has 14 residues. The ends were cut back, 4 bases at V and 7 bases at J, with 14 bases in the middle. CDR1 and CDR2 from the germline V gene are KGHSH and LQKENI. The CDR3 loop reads CASSRSGSLNEQFF. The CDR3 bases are TGTGCCAGCTCACGCTCGGGTAGCCTAAATGAGCAGTTCTTC. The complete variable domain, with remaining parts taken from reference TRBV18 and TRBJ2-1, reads NAGVMQNPRHLVRRRGQEARLRCSPMKGHSHVYWYRQLPEEGLKFMVYLQKENIIDESGMPKERFSAEFPKEGPSILRIQQVVRGDSAAYFCASSRSGSLNEQFFGPGTRLTVL.

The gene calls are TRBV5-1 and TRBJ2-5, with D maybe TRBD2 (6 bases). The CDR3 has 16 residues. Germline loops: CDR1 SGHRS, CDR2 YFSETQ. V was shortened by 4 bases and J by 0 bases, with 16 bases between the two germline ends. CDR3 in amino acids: CASSPGGGGYQETQYF. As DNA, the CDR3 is TGCGCCAGCAGCCCCGGCGGTGGGGGGTACCAAGAGACCCAGTACTTC. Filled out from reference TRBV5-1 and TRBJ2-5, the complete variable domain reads KAGVTQTPRYLIKTRGQQVTLSCSPISGHRSVSWYQQTPGQGLQFLFEYFSETQRNKGNFPGRFSGRQFSNSRSEMNVSTLELGDSALYLCASSPGGGGYQETQYFGPGTRLLVL.

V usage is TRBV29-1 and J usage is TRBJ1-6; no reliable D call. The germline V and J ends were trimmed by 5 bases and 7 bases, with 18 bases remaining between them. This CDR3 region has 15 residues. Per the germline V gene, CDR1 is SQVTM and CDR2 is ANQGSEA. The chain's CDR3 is CSVKFDRRANSPLHF. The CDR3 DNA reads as TGCAGCGTTAAATTCGACCGGAGGGCCAATTCACCCCTCCACTTT.

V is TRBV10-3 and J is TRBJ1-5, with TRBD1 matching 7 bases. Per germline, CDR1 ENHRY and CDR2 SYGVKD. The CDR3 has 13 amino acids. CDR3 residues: CASRGYSNQPQHF. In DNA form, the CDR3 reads TGTGCTTCCAGGGGGTATAGCAATCAGCCCCAGCATTTT.

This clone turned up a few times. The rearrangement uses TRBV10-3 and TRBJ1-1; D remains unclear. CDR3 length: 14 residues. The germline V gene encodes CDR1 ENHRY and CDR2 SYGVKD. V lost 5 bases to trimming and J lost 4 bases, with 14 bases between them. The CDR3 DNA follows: TGTGCCATCAGTCCAGATCAGGTGTTCACTGAAGCTTTCTTT. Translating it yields CAISPDQVFTEAFF.

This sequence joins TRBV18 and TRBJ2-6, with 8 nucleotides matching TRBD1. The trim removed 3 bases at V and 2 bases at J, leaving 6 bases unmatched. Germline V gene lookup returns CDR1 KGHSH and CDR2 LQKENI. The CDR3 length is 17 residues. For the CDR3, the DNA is TGTGCCAGCTCACCCCGGACAGGGAGGACTGGGGCCAACGTCCTGACTTTC. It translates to CASSPRTGRTGANVLTF.

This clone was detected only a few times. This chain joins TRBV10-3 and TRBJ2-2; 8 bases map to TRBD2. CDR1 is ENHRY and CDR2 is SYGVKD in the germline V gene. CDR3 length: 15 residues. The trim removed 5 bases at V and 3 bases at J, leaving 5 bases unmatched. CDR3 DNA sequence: TGTGCCATCAGTCTCGGGAGGGCCTACACCGGGGAGCTGTTTTTT. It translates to CAISLGRAYTGELFF.

CDR3 nucleotide sequence: TGTGCCAGCAGCCAATCAGGTCGTCAAAGCTACAATGAGCAGTTCTTC. Translating it yields CASSQSGRQSYNEQFF. This rearrangement joins TRBV7-6 to TRBJ2-1; D ambiguous. Germline-derived CDR1 and CDR2 are SGHVS and FNYEAQ. This CDR3 is 16 amino acids long. Trimming removed 5 bases from V and 3 bases from J, with 17 bases in between.

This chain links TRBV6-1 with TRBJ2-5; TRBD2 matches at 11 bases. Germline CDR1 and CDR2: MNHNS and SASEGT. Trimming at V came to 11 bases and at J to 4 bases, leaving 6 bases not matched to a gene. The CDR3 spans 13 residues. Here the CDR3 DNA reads TGTGCCGGTACTAGCGGGAGTCCAGAGACCCAGTACTTC. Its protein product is CAGTSGSPETQYF.

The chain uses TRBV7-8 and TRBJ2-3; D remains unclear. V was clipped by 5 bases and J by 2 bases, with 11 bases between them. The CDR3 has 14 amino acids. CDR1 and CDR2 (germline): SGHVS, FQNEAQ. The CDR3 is CASSPSAFTDTQYF. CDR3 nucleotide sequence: TGTGCCAGCAGCCCTAGTGCATTCACAGATACGCAGTATTTT.

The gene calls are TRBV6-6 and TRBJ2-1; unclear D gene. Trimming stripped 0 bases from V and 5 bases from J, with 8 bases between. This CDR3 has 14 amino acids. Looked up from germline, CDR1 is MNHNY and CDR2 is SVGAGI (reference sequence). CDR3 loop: CASSYSGLNNEQFF. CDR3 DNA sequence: TGTGCCAGCAGTTACTCCGGGTTAAACAATGAGCAGTTCTTC.

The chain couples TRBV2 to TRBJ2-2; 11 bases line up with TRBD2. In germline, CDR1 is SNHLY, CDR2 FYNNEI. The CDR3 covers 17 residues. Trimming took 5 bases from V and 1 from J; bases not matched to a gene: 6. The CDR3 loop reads CASSLSGTSGNTGELFF. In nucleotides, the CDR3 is TGTGCCAGCAGTCTCTCCGGGACTAGCGGGAACACCGGGGAGCTGTTTTTT.